This T cell receptor (beta chain) was recovered during a study of T cell responses to AZD1222 COVID-19 vaccine. Only in-frame clones appear in the TCRdb table, and some are missing; sequencing was by immunoSEQ multiplex PCR. The table records more than 80,000 clones, approximately 90% of them present only once. The TCR comes from an adult who received the AZD1222 COVID-19 vaccine. Sequencing used peripheral blood, obtained 28 days after the second AZD1222 dose.

CDR3 DNA: TGTGCCAGCTCTTTTGCGCGGACAGGTCCTGATACGCAGTATTTT. This translates into CASSFARTGPDTQYF. This sequence joins TRBV7-2 and TRBJ2-3; 7 bases fit TRBD1. The CDR3 has 15 residues. Germline lookup yields CDR1 SGHTA and CDR2 FQGNSA. V was clipped by 8 bases and J by 6 bases; unmatched bases: 14.